This TCR beta chain was observed in a study of human T cells and chemical hapten exposure. Regarding time point: pre-sensitization, week 0. Treatment here: therapeutic diphenylcyclopropenone sensitization with weekly scalp DPC. Phlebotomy was performed prior to application of every patch test. TCRdb fed the RACE reads into MiXCR, producing one record per CDR3 protein. The table shows roughly 100,000 distinct CDR3 sequences, with approximately 12% occurring only once. This receptor was taken from a woman aged 45-65 years with alopecia areata. Some clones in this sample may be carry-over from other donors' samples. This specimen was whole blood, taken in connection with sensitization to the hapten diphenylcyclopropenone (DPC).

CDR3 residues: CASSYYDSTEAFF. The CDR3 DNA reads TGTGCCAGCAGTTACTACGACAGCACTGAAGCTTTCTTT. The V call is TRBV6-5, the J call TRBJ1-1, with D tentatively TRBD1 (5 bases). V was clipped by 1 base and J by 4 bases, with 7 bases between them. The CDR3 contains 13 residues. Germline CDR1 and CDR2: MNHEY and SVGAGI.